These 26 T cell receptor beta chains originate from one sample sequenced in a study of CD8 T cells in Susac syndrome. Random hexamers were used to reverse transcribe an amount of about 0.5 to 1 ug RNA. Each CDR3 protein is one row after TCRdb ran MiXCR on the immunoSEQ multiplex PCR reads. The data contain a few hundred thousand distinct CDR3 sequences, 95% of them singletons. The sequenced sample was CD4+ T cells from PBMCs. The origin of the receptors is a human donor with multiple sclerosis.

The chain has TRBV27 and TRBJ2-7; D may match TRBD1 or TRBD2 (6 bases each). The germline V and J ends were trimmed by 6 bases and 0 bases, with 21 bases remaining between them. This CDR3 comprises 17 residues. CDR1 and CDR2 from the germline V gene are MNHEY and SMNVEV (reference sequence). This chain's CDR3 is CASSLKGGGGSSYEQYF. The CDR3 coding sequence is TGTGCCAGCAGCCTAAAGGGAGGAGGGGGATCCTCCTACGAGCAGTACTTC.

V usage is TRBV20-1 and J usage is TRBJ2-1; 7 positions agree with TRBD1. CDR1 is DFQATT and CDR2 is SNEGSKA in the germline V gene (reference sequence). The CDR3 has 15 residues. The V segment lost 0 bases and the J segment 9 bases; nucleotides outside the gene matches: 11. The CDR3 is CSARDRDSHGGEQFF. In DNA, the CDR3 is TGCAGTGCTAGAGATCGGGACAGCCATGGAGGTGAGCAGTTCTTC.

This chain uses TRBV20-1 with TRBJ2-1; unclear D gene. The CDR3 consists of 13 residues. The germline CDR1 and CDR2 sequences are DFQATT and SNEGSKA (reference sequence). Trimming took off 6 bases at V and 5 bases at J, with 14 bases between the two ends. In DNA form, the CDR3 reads TGCAGTGCCCCCGATTTGCGGAACAATGAGCAGTTCTTC. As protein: CSAPDLRNNEQFF.

CDR3 nucleotides: TGTGCCAGCAGTTCCACCCGGGGCCCTGTGGAGCAGTACTTC. Translating it yields CASSSTRGPVEQYF. The chain is built from TRBV27 and TRBJ2-7; D may correspond to TRBD1 or TRBD2 (5 bases each). The V end was cut by 4 bases, the J end by 7 bases, with 17 bases between. CDR1 is MNHEY, CDR2 SMNVEV, per germline (reference sequence). The CDR3 runs 14 residues.

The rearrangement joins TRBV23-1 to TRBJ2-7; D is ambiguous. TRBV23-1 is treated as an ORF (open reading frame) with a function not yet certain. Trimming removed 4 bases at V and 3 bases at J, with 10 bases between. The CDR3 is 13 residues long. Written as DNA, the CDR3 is TGCGCCAGCAGTCGCGGTCGGCTCTACGAGCAGTACTTC. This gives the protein CASSRGRLYEQYF.

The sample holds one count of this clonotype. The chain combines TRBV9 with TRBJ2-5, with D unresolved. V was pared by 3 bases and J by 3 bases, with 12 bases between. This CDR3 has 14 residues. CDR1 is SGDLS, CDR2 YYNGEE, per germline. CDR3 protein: CASSANRLEETQYF. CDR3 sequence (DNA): TGTGCCAGCAGCGCAAATCGCCTGGAAGAGACCCAGTACTTC.

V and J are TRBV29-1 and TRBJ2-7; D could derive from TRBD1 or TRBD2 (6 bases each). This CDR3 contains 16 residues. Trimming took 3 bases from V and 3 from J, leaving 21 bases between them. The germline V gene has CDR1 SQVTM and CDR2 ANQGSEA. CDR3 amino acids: CSVDATGLLGGYEQYF. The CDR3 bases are TGCAGCGTTGACGCGACAGGCCTGCTCGGGGGCTACGAGCAGTACTTC.

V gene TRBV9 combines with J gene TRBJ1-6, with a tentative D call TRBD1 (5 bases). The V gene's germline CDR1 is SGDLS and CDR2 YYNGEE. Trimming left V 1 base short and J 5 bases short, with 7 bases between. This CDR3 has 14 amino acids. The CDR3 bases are TGTGCCAGCAGCGTACAAGGGGATAATTCACCCCTCCACTTT. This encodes CASSVQGDNSPLHF.

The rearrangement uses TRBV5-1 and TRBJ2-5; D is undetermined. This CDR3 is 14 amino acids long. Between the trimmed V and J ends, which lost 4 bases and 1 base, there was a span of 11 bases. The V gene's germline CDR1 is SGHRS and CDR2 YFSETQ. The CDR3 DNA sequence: TGCGCCAGCAGCAGACTGGATAGCCAAGAGACCCAGTACTTC. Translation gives CASSRLDSQETQYF.

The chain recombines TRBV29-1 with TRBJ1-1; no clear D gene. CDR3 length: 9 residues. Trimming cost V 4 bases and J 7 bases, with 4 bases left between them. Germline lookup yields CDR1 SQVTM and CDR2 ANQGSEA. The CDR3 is CSVGREAFF. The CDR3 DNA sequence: TGCAGCGTTGGACGTGAAGCTTTCTTT. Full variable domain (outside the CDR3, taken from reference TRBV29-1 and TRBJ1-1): SAVISQKPSRDICQRGTSLTIQCQVDSQVTMMFWYRQQPGQSLTLIATANQGSEATYESGFVIDKFPISRPNLTFSTLTVSNMSPEDSSIYLCSVGREAFFGQGTRLTVV.

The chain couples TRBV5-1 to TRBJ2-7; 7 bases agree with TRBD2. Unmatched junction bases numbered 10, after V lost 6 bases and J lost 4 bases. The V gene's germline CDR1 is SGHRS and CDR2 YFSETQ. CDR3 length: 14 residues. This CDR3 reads CASTPLGLTYEQYF. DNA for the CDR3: TGCGCCAGCACCCCCTTGGGACTAACGTACGAGCAGTACTTC.

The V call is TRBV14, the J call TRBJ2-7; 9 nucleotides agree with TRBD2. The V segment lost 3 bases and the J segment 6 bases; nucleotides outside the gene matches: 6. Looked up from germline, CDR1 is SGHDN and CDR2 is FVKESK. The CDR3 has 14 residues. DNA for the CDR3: TGTGCCAGCAGCCAGAGGCTAGCGGGATCCGAGCAGTACTTC. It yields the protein CASSQRLAGSEQYF. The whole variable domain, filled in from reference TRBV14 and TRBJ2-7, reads EAGVTQFPSHSVIEKGQTVTLRCDPISGHDNLYWYRRVMGKEIKFLLHFVKESKQDESGMPNNRFLAERTGGTYSTLKVQPAELEDSGVYFCASSQRLAGSEQYFGPGTRLTVT.

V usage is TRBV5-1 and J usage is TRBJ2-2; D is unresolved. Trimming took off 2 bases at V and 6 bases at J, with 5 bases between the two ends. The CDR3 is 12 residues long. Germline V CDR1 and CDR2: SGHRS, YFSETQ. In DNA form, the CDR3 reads TGCGCCAGCAGCTTCCAGGCCGGGGAGCTGTTTTTT. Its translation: CASSFQAGELFF.

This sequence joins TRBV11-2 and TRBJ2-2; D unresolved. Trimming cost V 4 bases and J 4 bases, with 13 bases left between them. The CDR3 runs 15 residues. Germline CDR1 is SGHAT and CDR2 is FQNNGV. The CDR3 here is CASSSSPVGTGELFF. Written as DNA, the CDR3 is TGTGCCAGCAGCTCGTCCCCAGTGGGCACCGGGGAGCTGTTTTTT.

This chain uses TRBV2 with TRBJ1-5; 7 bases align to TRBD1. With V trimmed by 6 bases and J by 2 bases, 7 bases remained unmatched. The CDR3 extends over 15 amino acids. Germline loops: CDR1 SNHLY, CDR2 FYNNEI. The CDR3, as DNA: TGTGCCAGCAGCTCCAGACAGGGCGGCAATCAGCCCCAGCATTTT. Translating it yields CASSSRQGGNQPQHF.

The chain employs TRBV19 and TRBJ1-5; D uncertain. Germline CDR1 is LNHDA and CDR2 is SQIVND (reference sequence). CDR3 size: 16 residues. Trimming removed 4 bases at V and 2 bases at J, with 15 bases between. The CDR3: CASSNWRAGGNQPQHF. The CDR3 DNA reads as TGTGCCAGTAGTAACTGGAGGGCCGGGGGCAATCAGCCCCAGCATTTT. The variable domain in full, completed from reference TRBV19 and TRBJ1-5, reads DGGITQSPKYLFRKEGQNVTLSCEQNLNHDAMYWYRQDPGQGLRLIYYSQIVNDFQKGDIAEGYSVSREKKESFPLTVTSAQKNPTAFYLCASSNWRAGGNQPQHFGDGTRLSIL.

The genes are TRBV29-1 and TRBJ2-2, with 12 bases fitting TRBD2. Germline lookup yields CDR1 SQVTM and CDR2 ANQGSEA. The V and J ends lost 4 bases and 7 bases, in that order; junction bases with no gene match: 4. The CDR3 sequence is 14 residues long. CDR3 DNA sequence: TGCAGCGTTGCTAGCGGGAGGGCCGGCGGGGAGCTGTTTTTT. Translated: CSVASGRAGGELFF.

This chain's CDR3 is CASSPRIRSYNEQFF. The DNA of the CDR3 is TGTGCCAGCAGCCCCCGGATTCGCTCCTACAATGAGCAGTTCTTC. The rearrangement links TRBV5-6 to TRBJ2-1; D unclear. Trimming left V 4 bases short and J 0 bases short, with 11 bases between. From germline, CDR1 is SGHDT and CDR2 YYEEEE. CDR3 length: 15 residues. Full variable domain (rest looked up from reference TRBV5-6 and TRBJ2-1): DAGVTQSPTHLIKTRGQQVTLRCSPKSGHDTVSWYQQALGQGPQFIFQYYEEEERQRGNFPDRFSGHQFPNYSSELNVNALLLGDSALYLCASSPRIRSYNEQFFGPGTRLTVL.

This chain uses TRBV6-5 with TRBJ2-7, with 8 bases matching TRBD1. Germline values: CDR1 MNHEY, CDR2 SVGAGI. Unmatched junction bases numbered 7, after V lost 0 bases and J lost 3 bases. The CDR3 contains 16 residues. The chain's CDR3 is CASSYSADRGYYEQYF. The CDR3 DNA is TGTGCCAGCAGTTACTCGGCTGACAGGGGTTACTACGAGCAGTACTTC.

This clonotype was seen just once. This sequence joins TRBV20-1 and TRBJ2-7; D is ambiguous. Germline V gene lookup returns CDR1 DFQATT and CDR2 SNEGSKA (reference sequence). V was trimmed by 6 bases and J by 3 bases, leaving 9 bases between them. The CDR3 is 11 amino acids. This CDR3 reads CSAPLVYEQYF. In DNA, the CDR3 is TGCAGTGCCCCCCTCGTCTACGAGCAGTACTTC.

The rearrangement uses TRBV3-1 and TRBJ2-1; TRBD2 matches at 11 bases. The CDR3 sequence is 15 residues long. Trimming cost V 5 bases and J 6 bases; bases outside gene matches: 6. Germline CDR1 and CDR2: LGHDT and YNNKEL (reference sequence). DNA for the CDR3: TGTGCCAGCAGCGCGACTAGCGGGAAGGTCAATGAGCAGTTCTTC. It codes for CASSATSGKVNEQFF.

The CDR3 protein is CASRPSATGGADGYTF. In nucleotides, the CDR3 is TGTGCCAGCAGGCCCTCCGCGACAGGGGGCGCAGATGGCTACACCTTC. This chain connects TRBV27 to TRBJ1-2; 10 bases match TRBD1. The CDR3 runs to 16 residues. Germline trimming cut 6 bases from V and 6 bases from J; bases unmatched to any gene: 13. CDR1 and CDR2 from the germline V gene are MNHEY and SMNVEV (reference sequence).

Written as DNA, the CDR3 is TGTGCCTGGAGGCGGGGGAACACTGAAGCTTTCTTT. As protein: CAWRRGNTEAFF. The rearrangement joins TRBV30 to TRBJ1-1; D call uncertain. The CDR3 length is 12 residues. Germline V CDR1 and CDR2: GTSNPN, SVGIG (reference sequence). The V end was cut by 3 bases, the J end by 1 base, with 6 bases between.

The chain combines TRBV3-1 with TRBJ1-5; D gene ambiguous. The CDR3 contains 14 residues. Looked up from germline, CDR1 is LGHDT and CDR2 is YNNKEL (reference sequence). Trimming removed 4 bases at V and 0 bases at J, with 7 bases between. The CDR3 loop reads CASSLLNSNQPQHF. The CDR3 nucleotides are TGTGCCAGCAGCCTACTTAATAGCAATCAGCCCCAGCATTTT.

CDR3 amino acids: CASSVGLQAETQYF. CDR3 DNA: TGTGCCAGCAGCGTAGGATTGCAGGCAGAGACCCAGTACTTC. The V and J genes are TRBV9 and TRBJ2-5; no firm D call. The CDR3 totals 14 residues. The V end lost 0 bases, the J end lost 4 bases, and 10 bases lay between the germline ends. The germline V gene has CDR1 SGDLS and CDR2 YYNGEE.

This chain's CDR3 is CASSWGRNLNTEAFF. The CDR3 coding sequence is TGTGCCAGCAGCTGGGGCAGAAACCTGAACACTGAAGCTTTCTTT. This chain joins TRBV7-2 and TRBJ1-1; D perhaps matches TRBD1 (5 bases). Trimming removed 4 bases at V and 0 bases at J, with 12 bases between. Per germline, CDR1 SGHTA and CDR2 FQGNSA. The CDR3 runs to 15 residues.